This note documents a single T cell receptor beta chain sequence. Its antigen is not identified. This sample is drawn from a study of T cells in Graves' hyperthyroidism and ophthalmopathy. Each diagnosis drew on symptoms, thyroxine, TRAb, thyroid ultrasound and orbital computed tomography findings. The germline CDR1 and CDR2 sequences are MNHEY and SVGAGI. The V gene lost 3 bases and the J gene lost 5 bases, with 11 bases spanning the gap. CDR3 length: 13 residues. The study's findings and limits: Among clonotypes expanded in thyroid above 0.001, most were also found in blood.

There were TCR beta CDR3 regions amplified from RNA transcripts. Initially, a first-round RT-PCR of the TCR CDR3 employed the HTBI primer set. One entry per CDR3 protein, called by TCRdb with MiXCR from the multiplex PCR reads. The sample shows 500,000 to 550,000 distinct CDR3 sequences, under 25% of them seen only once. The TCR sequence derives from a man between 18 and 35 years old with Graves' hyperthyroidism. Source material: blood. The chain recombines TRBV6-5 with TRBJ2-7; possibly TRBD1 for D (5 bases). The CDR3 nucleotides read TGTGCCAGCAGTTATTCGACAGATCACGAGCAGTACTTC. It yields the protein CASSYSTDHEQYF.